A single sample gave rise to the 25 T cell receptor beta chains below, sequenced in a study of Ad26.COV2.S vaccination and SARS-CoV-2 variants. This table comes from immunoSEQ multiplex PCR, and its TCRdb copy is limited to in-frame clones, with some not included. The repertoire has tens of thousands of clones, 82% of them found once; the top ten carry approximately 15%. This material consisted of peripheral blood, taken after recovery from COVID-19. These receptors all stem from a human donor who had recovered from COVID-19.

V is TRBV11-2 and J is TRBJ2-1; weak D call: TRBD1 (6 bases). In germline, CDR1 is SGHAT, CDR2 FQNNGV. The germline V and J ends were trimmed by 2 bases and 9 bases, with 20 bases remaining between them. The CDR3 is 16 residues long. The CDR3 bases are TGTGCCAGCAGCTTACTCCCCGGGACACAAGGCGGTGAGCAGTTCTTC. As protein: CASSLLPGTQGGEQFF. The full variable domain, rest sourced from reference TRBV11-2 and TRBJ2-1, is EAGVAQSPRYKIIEKRQSVAFWCNPISGHATLYWYQQILGQGPKLLIQFQNNGVVDDSQLPKDRFSAERLKGVDSTLKIQPAKLEDSAVYLCASSLLPGTQGGEQFFGPGTRLTVL.

The rearrangement uses TRBV3-1 (or the pseudogene TRBV3-2) and TRBJ2-3; the D is unclear. Trimming pared 4 bases from V and 2 bases from J, leaving 4 bases between. The CDR3 runs to 12 residues. Germline V gene data show CDR1 as LGHDT and CDR2 as YNNKEL (reference sequence). Here the CDR3 reads CASSLNTDTQYF. Written as DNA, the CDR3 is TGTGCCAGCAGCCTCAACACAGATACGCAGTATTTT.

This clone has more than one count but fewer than ten. The rearrangement joins TRBV9 to TRBJ1-3, with D unresolved. Between the trimmed V and J ends, which lost 0 bases and 3 bases, there was a span of 10 bases. Per germline, CDR1 SGDLS and CDR2 YYNGEE. CDR3 length: 15 residues. The CDR3 reads CASSVGLEGGNTIYF. DNA of the CDR3: TGTGCCAGCAGCGTAGGGTTGGAGGGTGGAAACACCATATATTTT.

This chain links TRBV7-9 with TRBJ2-3; the D is unclear. CDR3 length: 12 residues. With 4 bases removed from V and 7 bases from J, the gap between germline ends came to 9 bases. The germline CDR1 and CDR2 sequences are SEHNR and FQNEAQ (reference sequence). This CDR3 is CASSSQKNTQYF. The CDR3 coding sequence is TGTGCCAGCAGCTCACAGAAGAATACGCAGTATTTT.

This chain connects TRBV7-9 to TRBJ2-3, with 8 bases fitting TRBD2. The J segment lost 4 bases and the V segment lost 5 bases, leaving 11 bases of the junction unmatched. Germline CDR1 SEHNR, CDR2 FQNEAQ (reference sequence). This CDR3 is built from 16 residues. This CDR3 is CASSTLGAGGPDTQYF. As DNA, the CDR3 is TGTGCCAGCAGCACGCTGGGGGCGGGAGGACCAGATACGCAGTATTTT.

This clone has just one count. This chain connects TRBV4-3 to TRBJ2-6, with a weak D call TRBD2 (5 bases). V lost 4 bases and J 0 bases, leaving 13 bases between the germline ends. This CDR3 is built from 17 residues. Germline assignment: CDR1 LGHNA and CDR2 YSLEER. Here the CDR3 reads CASSLSLAGSGANVLTF. The CDR3 DNA reads as TGCGCCAGCAGCCTAAGCTTGGCGGGCTCTGGGGCCAACGTCCTGACTTTC.

This sequence joins TRBV28 and TRBJ1-4; TRBD1 agrees at 7 bases. This CDR3 spans 15 amino acids. V shed 5 bases and J 7 bases; nucleotides not matched to a gene: 10. Germline-derived CDR1 and CDR2 are MDHEN and SYDVKM. CDR3 DNA: TGTGCCAGCAGTCCCCCAGGGGGGCGAAGTGAAAAACTGTTTTTT. Translating it yields CASSPPGGRSEKLFF.

This chain links TRBV18 with TRBJ2-1, with D perhaps TRBD2 (8 bases). The CDR3 contains 16 residues. Germline V gene lookup returns CDR1 KGHSH and CDR2 LQKENI. V lost 5 bases, J lost 7 bases, and 21 bases lay in between. CDR3 in amino acids: CASSRDSPGLVNEQFF. In DNA form, the CDR3 reads TGTGCCAGCTCAAGGGACAGTCCGGGACTAGTGAATGAGCAGTTCTTC.

To note about this clone: With only one base between it and a far larger clone, this is likely a read error. The gene calls are TRBV6-2 or TRBV6-3 and TRBJ2-5; D perhaps matches TRBD1 (6 bases). The CDR3 consists of 12 residues. The germline CDR1 and CDR2 sequences are MNHEY and SVGEGT. Trimming stripped 6 bases from V and 4 bases from J, with 9 bases between. DNA for the CDR3: TGTGCCAGCAGCCAGGACAGAGAGACCCAGTACTTC. Translating it yields CASSQDRETQYF.

The V gene is TRBV20-1, the J gene TRBJ2-7; no clear D gene. CDR3 size: 11 residues. The germline V gene has CDR1 DFQATT and CDR2 SNEGSKA (reference sequence). V lost 5 bases to trimming and J lost 2 bases, with 7 bases between them. This CDR3 reads CSAPLTYEQYF. The CDR3 DNA follows: TGCAGTGCTCCCCTCACCTACGAGCAGTACTTC.

The sample holds a few counts of this clone. The rearrangement joins TRBV19 to TRBJ1-5; TRBD1 is a possible D gene (5 bases). Germline CDR1 LNHDA, CDR2 SQIVND (reference sequence). The CDR3 loop spans 15 amino acids. The V and J ends lost 5 bases and 7 bases respectively, with 18 bases between them. CDR3 in amino acids: CASSPADNWNQPQHF. The CDR3 region has the DNA TGTGCCAGTAGTCCTGCGGACAATTGGAACCAGCCCCAGCATTTT.

V gene TRBV20-1 combines with J gene TRBJ2-1; 8 nucleotides match TRBD2. V lost 3 bases and J lost 4; bases outside the gene matches: 11. Looked up from germline, CDR1 is DFQATT and CDR2 is SNEGSKA (reference sequence). CDR3 size: 16 residues. The CDR3 protein is CSASPFSGISYNEQFF. In nucleotides, the CDR3 is TGCAGTGCTAGTCCATTTAGCGGGATCTCTTACAATGAGCAGTTCTTC.

In nucleotides, the CDR3 is TGTGCCAGCAGGAGCCAAGGACAGCCCAGCACAGATACGCAGTATTTT. Its protein is CASRSQGQPSTDTQYF. The V gene is TRBV2, the J gene TRBJ2-3; TRBD1 is a possible D gene (6 bases). Germline V gene sequence: CDR1 SNHLY, CDR2 FYNNEI. The V end was cut by 6 bases, the J end by 0 bases, with 16 bases between. The CDR3 contains 16 residues.

The rearrangement uses TRBV28 and TRBJ2-2; D is perhaps TRBD2 (5 bases). The V gene lost 3 bases and the J gene lost 4 bases, with 6 bases spanning the gap. The CDR3 totals 13 residues. CDR1 MDHEN and CDR2 SYDVKM come from the germline V gene. CDR3 bases: TGTGCCAGCAGTTTGAGCGGCACCGGGGAGCTGTTTTTT. This translates into CASSLSGTGELFF.

CDR3 region: CASSLRDRGLIAEAFF. CDR3 sequence (DNA): TGTGCCAGCAGCTTGCGAGACAGGGGACTGATCGCTGAAGCTTTCTTT. The chain combines TRBV11-2 with TRBJ1-1; 8 bases are a match to TRBD1. The CDR3 has 16 residues. CDR1 SGHAT and CDR2 FQNNGV come from the germline V gene. With V trimmed by 3 bases and J by 6 bases, 12 bases remained unmatched.

This clone was seen more than once but under ten times. The V call is TRBV6-4, the J call TRBJ1-5, with TRBD1 identical over 7 bases. Per germline, CDR1 MRHNA and CDR2 SNTAGT. V shed 2 bases, J shed 5 bases, and the junction held 15 bases outside the gene matches. This CDR3 has 18 residues. For the CDR3, the DNA is TGTGCCAGCAGTGACCCAAAGCGTACAGGGGATAGGCATCAGCCCCAGCATTTT. This encodes CASSDPKRTGDRHQPQHF.

The rearrangement joins TRBV27 to TRBJ2-1; TRBD2 matches 8 bases. This CDR3 has 17 amino acids. CDR1 is MNHEY, CDR2 SMNVEV, per germline (reference sequence). J gave up 0 bases and V 2 bases, and 6 bases lay outside the gene matches. The CDR3 reads CASSLAVSGDSYNEQFF. The CDR3 DNA sequence: TGTGCCAGCAGTTTAGCGGTTAGCGGGGACTCCTACAATGAGCAGTTCTTC.

The rearrangement joins TRBV6-2 or TRBV6-3 to TRBJ2-1; TRBD2 aligns across 15 bases. This CDR3 region has 16 residues. Looked up from germline, CDR1 is MNHEY and CDR2 is SVGEGT. Losses at the gene ends were 2 bases for V and 9 bases for J; bases not matched to a gene: 5. CDR3 sequence reads: CASSYGGLAGGGEQFF. DNA for the CDR3: TGTGCCAGCAGTTACGGGGGACTAGCGGGAGGAGGTGAGCAGTTCTTC.

This chain joins TRBV19 and TRBJ1-4; 8 bases align to TRBD1. V dropped 8 bases and J dropped 7; count of bases not matched to a gene: 9. This CDR3 contains 14 residues. Germline CDR1 LNHDA, CDR2 SQIVND (reference sequence). DNA for the CDR3: TGTGCCAGTCGACCTCCCGGGACAGGTGAAAAACTGTTTTTT. Its protein is CASRPPGTGEKLFF.

The genes are TRBV6-2 or TRBV6-3 and TRBJ1-2; possibly TRBD1 for D (6 bases). V shed 0 bases and J shed 3 bases, with 17 bases lying between them. CDR3 length equals 17 residues. Germline CDR1 and CDR2: MNHEY and SVGEGT. CDR3 nucleotides: TGTGCCAGCAGTTACTCGTCTCAGGGGAGATTTTACTATGGCTACACCTTC. This translates into CASSYSSQGRFYYGYTF.

V is TRBV24-1 and J is TRBJ2-1; D call uncertain. Trimming stripped 4 bases from V and 8 bases from J, with 8 bases between. Germline V lookup: CDR1 KGHDR, CDR2 SFDVKD. The CDR3 covers 12 residues. The CDR3 here is CATSDQFDEQFF. The CDR3 region has the DNA TGTGCCACCAGTGACCAGTTCGATGAGCAGTTCTTC.

The chain joins TRBV2 to TRBJ2-6; D uncertain. CDR3 length: 17 residues. Germline V gene data show CDR1 as SNHLY and CDR2 as FYNNEI. V lost 7 bases to trimming and J lost 0 bases, with 16 bases between them. The CDR3 DNA reads as TGTGCCAGCAATGCCGAGCGCATGAACTCTGGGGCCAACGTCCTGACTTTC. The encoded protein is CASNAERMNSGANVLTF. Full variable domain (remainder filled in from reference TRBV2 and TRBJ2-6): EPEVTQTPSHQVTQMGQEVILRCVPISNHLYFYWYRQILGQKVEFLVSFYNNEISEKSEIFDDQFSVERPDGSNFTLKIRSTKLEDSAMYFCASNAERMNSGANVLTFGAGSRLTVL.

The chain links TRBV7-6 to TRBJ2-2, with D unclear. Germline CDR1 and CDR2: SGHVS and FNYEAQ. Trimming took 2 bases from V and 3 from J, leaving 13 bases between them. CDR3 length: 16 amino acids. The DNA for the CDR3 is TGTGCCAGCAGCTTAACTGTGCGGCAGTACACCGGGGAGCTGTTTTTT. Protein product: CASSLTVRQYTGELFF.

This chain links TRBV12-3 or TRBV12-4 with TRBJ2-1; tentative D call: TRBD1 (5 bases). The CDR3 has 13 amino acids. Trimming took 4 bases from V and 12 from J, leaving 16 bases between them. The CDR3 bases are TGTGCCAGCAGTTCCGACAGCCCCCGGCGGCAGTTCTTC. Amino acids: CASSSDSPRRQFF.

The J gene is TRBJ2-7, the V gene TRBV28; 9 nucleotides line up with TRBD1. The CDR3 sequence is 15 residues long. V was pared by 5 bases and J by 3 bases, with 8 bases of the junction left unmatched. The germline V gene has CDR1 MDHEN and CDR2 SYDVKM. CDR3 protein: CASSQLSGQGYEQYF. CDR3 coding DNA: TGTGCCAGCAGTCAATTATCGGGACAGGGCTACGAGCAGTACTTC.